This TCR beta chain originates from a study of cytomegalovirus exposure and HLA in healthy donors. Clones were read by immunoSEQ multiplex PCR, and TCRdb kept only the in-frame ones, dropping some. The sample shows about 65,000 clones, approximately 94% of them seen only once. V lost 3 bases and J lost 6; bases outside the gene matches: 4. The CDR3 is made up of 14 amino acids. Germline V lookup: CDR1 KGHSH, CDR2 LQKENI. This chain links TRBV18 with TRBJ2-4; 8 bases fit TRBD1. Sequencing was performed on PBMCs. The TCR comes from a man younger than 35 in good health and CMV-seropositive. For the CDR3, the DNA is TGTGCCAGCTCACCCCAGGGGGCGGGAAACATTCAGTACTTC. This encodes CASSPQGAGNIQYF.